This TCR beta chain was recovered during a study of blood T cells in healthy people across ages. The authors ran a second PCR of about 6 to 11 cycles using a sample-barcoded 5' primer and a J-beta primer mix. One entry per CDR3 protein, called by TCRdb with MiXCR from the 5' RACE reads. The sample has 1.5 million to 2 million distinct CDR3 sequences, about 50% seen once; the top ten hold more than 2%. The CDR3 has 13 residues. From germline, CDR1 is SGHRS and CDR2 YFSETQ. Trimming took 6 bases from V and 5 from J; bases not matched to a gene: 3. V gene TRBV5-1 combines with J gene TRBJ2-3, with 10 nucleotides matching TRBD1. The receptor comes from a woman in her thirties or forties in good health. The sequencing input was blood. CDR3 residues: CASMTGGGDTQYF. The DNA of the CDR3 is TGCGCCAGCATGACAGGGGGCGGAGATACGCAGTATTTT.